A selection of T cell receptor beta chains follows, all from one sample in a study of patients and donors after allogeneic stem cell transplantation. MiXCR, run by TCRdb on the RT-PCR reads, gives a single entry per CDR3 protein. The sample yields 900,000 to 1,000,000 distinct CDR3 sequences, roughly 17% seen once. Sequencing was performed on blood, either unsorted or a sorted T cell fraction (not recorded which). These receptors all come from a human donor who was either an allogeneic HSCT recipient or a stem cell or donor lymphocyte infusion donor (not recorded which). It is not recorded whose cells these are; they may come from a transplant donor. CDR3s include the opening cysteine and the closing phenylalanine or tryptophan. The D gene is left open where the match is weak. Not all rows give a size; the values are once, few, many and, for expanded clones, a class.

V gene: TRBV20-1; clone size: NA; D gene: NA; J gene: TRBJ2-7; CDR3 DNA: TGCAGTGCTAGATTTAACGGTCCTCCCTACGAGCAGTACTTC; CDR3 protein: CSARFNGPPYEQYF
V gene: TRBV29-1; clone size: NA; D gene: NA; J gene: TRBJ2-5; CDR3 DNA: TGCAGGGCAGGCGGAGGGTTAGAGACCCAGTACTTC; CDR3 protein: CRAGGGLETQYF
V gene: TRBV19; clone size: NA; D gene: NA; J gene: TRBJ2-1; CDR3 DNA: TGTGCCAGTAGTATAGATCGGGGGGCCCAGAGCTCCTACAATGAGCAGTTCTTC; CDR3 protein: CASSIDRGAQSSYNEQFF
V gene: TRBV12-3/TRBV12-4; clone size: many; D gene: NA; J gene: TRBJ2-7; CDR3 DNA: TGTGCCAGCAGTTCCCTGCCCTACCGGGACACTGAGCAGTACTTC; CDR3 protein: CASSSLPYRDTEQYF
V gene: TRBV20-1; clone size: NA; D gene: NA; J gene: TRBJ1-1; CDR3 DNA: TGCAGTGCTGGAGAAGGGCCAACGGGGGCTGAAGCTTTCTTT; CDR3 protein: CSAGEGPTGAEAFF
V gene: TRBV29-1; clone size: NA; D gene: TRBD2; J gene: TRBJ2-7; CDR3 DNA: TGCAGCGTCGGAAAAACACTAGCGGCCCGCTTGGAGCAGTACTTC; CDR3 protein: CSVGKTLAARLEQYF
V gene: TRBV5-1; clone size: NA; D gene: NA; J gene: TRBJ2-1; CDR3 DNA: TGCGCCAGCAGATTGGGGGGGACAGACAATGAGCAGTTCTTC; CDR3 protein: CASRLGGTDNEQFF
V gene: TRBV4-3; clone size: few; D gene: NA; J gene: TRBJ1-5; CDR3 DNA: TGCGCCAGCAGCCTTAGACGGTTCAATCAGCCCCAGCATTTT; CDR3 protein: CASSLRRFNQPQHF
V gene: TRBV20-1; clone size: NA; D gene: NA; J gene: TRBJ1-5; CDR3 DNA: TGCAGTGTAGGGAGAGATAGCTGGGGCAATCAGCCCCAGCATTTT; CDR3 protein: CSVGRDSWGNQPQHF
V gene: TRBV6-1; clone size: few; D gene: NA; J gene: TRBJ1-5; CDR3 DNA: TGTGCCAGCAGTCGAAGGGCAACTAACAATCAGCCCCAGCATTTT; CDR3 protein: CASSRRATNNQPQHF
V gene: TRBV9; clone size: NA; D gene: TRBD1; J gene: TRBJ2-7; CDR3 DNA: TGTGCCAGCAGCGCAGAAACAGGGGAATTCTACGAGCAGTACTTC; CDR3 protein: CASSAETGEFYEQYF
V gene: TRBV27; clone size: NA; D gene: NA; J gene: TRBJ2-7; CDR3 DNA: TGTGCCAGCAGTTTATCAGGTGGAAACGAGCAGTACTTC; CDR3 protein: CASSLSGGNEQYF
V gene: TRBV15; clone size: NA; D gene: NA; J gene: TRBJ1-5; CDR3 DNA: TGTGCCACCAGCAGAGAGCGAGAGGTTGGCAATCAGCCCCAGCATTTT; CDR3 protein: CATSREREVGNQPQHF
V gene: TRBV13; clone size: few; D gene: NA; J gene: TRBJ2-1; CDR3 DNA: TGTGCCAGCAGCTTAGCCGGGAGATTCTCCTACAATGAGCAGTTCTTC; CDR3 protein: CASSLAGRFSYNEQFF
V gene: TRBV2; clone size: NA; D gene: TRBD2; J gene: TRBJ2-7; CDR3 DNA: TGTGCCAGCAGCGAAACTAGCGGGAGATACTCCTACGAGCAGTACTTC; CDR3 protein: CASSETSGRYSYEQYF
V gene: TRBV7-2; clone size: few; D gene: TRBD2; J gene: TRBJ2-7; CDR3 DNA: TGTGCCAGCAGCCAGCCCCTGCGGGGGATATACGAGCAGTACTTC; CDR3 protein: CASSQPLRGIYEQYF
V gene: TRBV9; clone size: few; D gene: NA; J gene: TRBJ2-1; CDR3 DNA: TGTGCCAGCAGCGTAGACCCCGGGGGAGAGCAGTTCTTC; CDR3 protein: CASSVDPGGEQFF
V gene: TRBV6-1; clone size: few; D gene: NA; J gene: TRBJ2-7; CDR3 DNA: TGTGCCAGCAGCCGGGACACCGGCTACGAGCAGTACTTC; CDR3 protein: CASSRDTGYEQYF
V gene: TRBV10-3; clone size: few; D gene: NA; J gene: TRBJ1-3; CDR3 DNA: TGTGCCATCAGCCCCCAGGACTTCGGCATATATTTT; CDR3 protein: CAISPQDFGIYF
V gene: TRBV10-2; clone size: many; D gene: NA; J gene: TRBJ2-5; CDR3 DNA: TGCGCCAGCAGTCGCTACGGGACTCCTTCAGAGACCCAGTACTTC; CDR3 protein: CASSRYGTPSETQYF
V gene: TRBV30; clone size: NA; D gene: TRBD2; J gene: TRBJ2-1; CDR3 DNA: TGTGCCTGGAGTGCGGGCGGGGGACCTTACAATGAGCAGTTCTTC; CDR3 protein: CAWSAGGGPYNEQFF
V gene: TRBV6-1; clone size: few; D gene: TRBD2; J gene: TRBJ2-3; CDR3 DNA: TGTGCCAGCAGCCTAGCGGGGGCCCTCACAGATACGCAGTATTTT; CDR3 protein: CASSLAGALTDTQYF
V gene: TRBV4-1; clone size: once; D gene: TRBD2; J gene: TRBJ2-2; CDR3 DNA: TGCGCCAGCAGCAAAGGGACTAGCGCCCCCGGGGAGCTGTTTTTT; CDR3 protein: CASSKGTSAPGELFF
V gene: TRBV7-2; clone size: few; D gene: TRBD2; J gene: TRBJ2-3; CDR3 DNA: TGTGCCAGCACCTCACTAGCGGGGTTCACAGATACGCAGTATTTT; CDR3 protein: CASTSLAGFTDTQYF
V gene: TRBV12-3/TRBV12-4; clone size: NA; D gene: NA; J gene: TRBJ1-1; CDR3 DNA: TGTGCCAGCAGTTTGGACAGAACGGCTTTCTTT; CDR3 protein: CASSLDRTAFF
V gene: TRBV20-1; clone size: few; D gene: TRBD1; J gene: TRBJ1-1; CDR3 DNA: TGCAGTGCTGAACAGGGGGCTTGGACTGAAGCTTTCTTT; CDR3 protein: CSAEQGAWTEAFF
V gene: TRBV7-9; clone size: few; D gene: NA; J gene: TRBJ1-2; CDR3 DNA: TGTGCCAGCAGCCGAAGTGGAGGGAGGGGTGGCTACACCTTC; CDR3 protein: CASSRSGGRGGYTF
V gene: TRBV25-1; clone size: few; D gene: NA; J gene: TRBJ2-2; CDR3 DNA: TGTGCCAGCATGGGGACGTTCACCGGGGAGCTGTTTTTT; CDR3 protein: CASMGTFTGELFF
V gene: TRBV20-1; clone size: few; D gene: TRBD2; J gene: TRBJ2-1; CDR3 DNA: TGCAGTGCTAGAGAACTAGCGGGAGGGCCCCCCTACAATGAGCAGTTCTTC; CDR3 protein: CSARELAGGPPYNEQFF
V gene: TRBV9; clone size: few; D gene: TRBD2; J gene: TRBJ2-2; CDR3 DNA: TGTGCCAGCAGCGGCCTTGGGCTAGCGGGAGATTACGGGGAGCTGTTTTTT; CDR3 protein: CASSGLGLAGDYGELFF
V gene: TRBV29-1; clone size: few; D gene: NA; J gene: TRBJ2-2; CDR3 DNA: TGCGGAGGAGGGGATTTAACCGGGGAGCTGTTTTTT; CDR3 protein: CGGGDLTGELFF
V gene: TRBV20-1; clone size: NA; D gene: NA; J gene: TRBJ2-7; CDR3 DNA: TGCAGTGCTACCGGCTATGCATACGAGCAGTACTTC; CDR3 protein: CSATGYAYEQYF
V gene: TRBV18; clone size: few; D gene: NA; J gene: TRBJ2-7; CDR3 DNA: TGTGCCAGCTCTCGAACCGCGGGAGACAGGTCCTCCTACGAGCAGTACTTC; CDR3 protein: CASSRTAGDRSSYEQYF
V gene: TRBV20-1; clone size: NA; D gene: TRBD2; J gene: TRBJ2-2; CDR3 DNA: TGCAGTGCTAGAACTAGCGGCGGTTTTGAGCTGTTTTTT; CDR3 protein: CSARTSGGFELFF
V gene: TRBV18; clone size: NA; D gene: NA; J gene: TRBJ2-1; CDR3 DNA: TGTGCCAGCTCACCACCGAGCCGGGACTACAATGAGCAGTTCTTC; CDR3 protein: CASSPPSRDYNEQFF
V gene: TRBV11-2; clone size: NA; D gene: NA; J gene: TRBJ2-1; CDR3 DNA: TGTGCCAGCAGCTTATCGGAGAGCTCCTACAATGAGCAGTTCTTC; CDR3 protein: CASSLSESSYNEQFF
V gene: TRBV10-3; clone size: NA; D gene: NA; J gene: TRBJ2-7; CDR3 DNA: TGTGCCATCAGTCTACAACGAACCTACGAGCAGTACTTC; CDR3 protein: CAISLQRTYEQYF